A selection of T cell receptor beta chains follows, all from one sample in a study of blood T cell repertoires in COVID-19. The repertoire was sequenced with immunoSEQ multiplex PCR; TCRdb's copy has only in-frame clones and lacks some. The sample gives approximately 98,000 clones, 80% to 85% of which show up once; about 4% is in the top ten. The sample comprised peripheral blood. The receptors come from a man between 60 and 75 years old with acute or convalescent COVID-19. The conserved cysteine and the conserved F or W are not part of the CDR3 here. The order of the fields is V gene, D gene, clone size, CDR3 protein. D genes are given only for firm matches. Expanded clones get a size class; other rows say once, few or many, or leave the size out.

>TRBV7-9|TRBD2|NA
ASSLRLAGGGEQF
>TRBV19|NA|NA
ASSISPTETQY
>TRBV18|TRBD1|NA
ASSPADRADTQY
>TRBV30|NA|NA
AWSTRVTGELF
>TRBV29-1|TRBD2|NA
SMEGLAGAREMNEQF
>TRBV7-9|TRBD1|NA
ASSLGRDRNYGYT
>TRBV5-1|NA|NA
ASSLRQGYGEAF
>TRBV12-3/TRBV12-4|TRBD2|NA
ASSLGLAGQY
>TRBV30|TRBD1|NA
AWSAGTGRANYGYT
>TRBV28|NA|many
ASTPGGRNTGELF
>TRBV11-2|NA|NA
ASGHVTTDTQY
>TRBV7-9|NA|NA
ASSLESTEAF
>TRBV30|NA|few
AWKTGRTTEAF
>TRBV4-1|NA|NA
ASSPTGRQQETQY
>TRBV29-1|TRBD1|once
SVGRDSGEKLF
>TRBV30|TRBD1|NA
AWSRTGPNYGYT
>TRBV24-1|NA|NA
ATSGRGRDLTDTQY
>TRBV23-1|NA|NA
ASRGWDKLYSGANVLT
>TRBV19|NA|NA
ASTTDRPVDGYT
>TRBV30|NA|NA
AWSVLQGSGNTIY